This TCR beta chain is from a study of CD8 T cells in ankylosing spondylitis. Overall study findings and caveats: Matched ankylosing spondylitis synovial fluid reportedly contained a significantly enriched population of disease-linked clones.

A quantitative 5'-RACE method, one with molecular barcodes, was used to make TCR beta libraries. MiXCR, run by TCRdb on the 5' RACE reads, gives a single entry per CDR3 protein. The table lists 250,000 or so distinct CDR3 sequences, about a sixth of them singletons. Concerning this clonotype itself: Its target is not known.

Germline CDR1 is SGHRS and CDR2 is YFSETQ. This CDR3 is built from 13 residues. Trimming removed 6 bases at V and 0 bases at J, with 9 bases between. The sequenced sample consisted of blood, either unsorted or a sorted T cell fraction (not recorded which). This receptor was identified in a male donor with ankylosing spondylitis or in good health (not recorded which). V and J are TRBV5-1 and TRBJ2-5; D uncertain. This chain's CDR3 is CASTPSYQETQYF. DNA for the CDR3: TGCGCCAGCACCCCCTCGTACCAAGAGACCCAGTACTTC.